This is a list of T cell receptor beta chains from one sample in a study of blood T cell repertoires in COVID-19. Only in-frame clones appear in the TCRdb table, and some are missing; sequencing was by immunoSEQ multiplex PCR. The repertoire includes more than 95,000 clones, 60% to 85% of them detected once, and around 6.6% sits in the top ten. Source material: peripheral blood. All receptors derive from a man in his sixties or seventies with acute or convalescent COVID-19. The CDR3 runs from the conserved cysteine through the conserved F or W. D genes are given only for firm matches.

v_call	j_call	d_call	cdr3_aa
TRBV5-4	TRBJ2-2	.	CASSPTPGPFRETGELFF
TRBV9	TRBJ1-5	TRBD1	CASSVGTGLDQPQHF
TRBV9	TRBJ1-6	TRBD1	CASSSRQGGLDSPLHF
TRBV9	TRBJ1-2	TRBD1	CASREIEGAEGYTF
TRBV18	TRBJ2-3	.	CASSRTDTDTQYF
TRBV15	TRBJ2-3	TRBD2	CATSIGLAVRYDTQYF
TRBV5-1	TRBJ2-5	TRBD2	CASSLSGGPRSTQYF
TRBV11-2	TRBJ2-5	TRBD2	CASTGSGGARETQYF
TRBV5-1	TRBJ2-3	.	CASSTRPEGTDTQYF
TRBV28	TRBJ2-5	TRBD1	CASSPTGQGKRETQYF
TRBV28	TRBJ2-1	TRBD1	CASSLAGTGANEQFF
TRBV9	TRBJ2-3	TRBD2	CASSRTSVITDTQYF